This TCR beta chain was obtained from a study of T cells in Graves' hyperthyroidism and ophthalmopathy. Trimming cost V 3 bases and J 4 bases, with 15 bases left between them. This CDR3 has 16 amino acids. Germline loops: CDR1 LNHDA, CDR2 SQIVND (reference sequence). RNA transcripts served as the template for amplifying TCR beta CDR3 regions. The HTBI primer set served for first-round RT-PCR of the TCR CDR3. TCRdb re-called the multiplex PCR reads with MiXCR, one entry per CDR3 protein. The sample shows 370,000 or so distinct CDR3 sequences, about 25% of them seen only once. Diagnosing involved the use of clinical symptoms, serum thyroxine and TRAb, thyroid ultrasound and orbital computed tomography. The PBMCs had their origin in about 9.7 ml of fresh peripheral blood. This clonotype was recorded a few times.

The receptor was derived from a man aged 45-65 years with Graves' hyperthyroidism. Sequencing was done on a sample of blood. The rearrangement uses TRBV19 and TRBJ2-2, with D possibly being TRBD1 (5 bases). The CDR3 protein is CASSILVRAGTGELFF. The CDR3 DNA reads as TGTGCCAGTAGTATCTTGGTCAGGGCAGGCACCGGGGAGCTGTTTTTT.